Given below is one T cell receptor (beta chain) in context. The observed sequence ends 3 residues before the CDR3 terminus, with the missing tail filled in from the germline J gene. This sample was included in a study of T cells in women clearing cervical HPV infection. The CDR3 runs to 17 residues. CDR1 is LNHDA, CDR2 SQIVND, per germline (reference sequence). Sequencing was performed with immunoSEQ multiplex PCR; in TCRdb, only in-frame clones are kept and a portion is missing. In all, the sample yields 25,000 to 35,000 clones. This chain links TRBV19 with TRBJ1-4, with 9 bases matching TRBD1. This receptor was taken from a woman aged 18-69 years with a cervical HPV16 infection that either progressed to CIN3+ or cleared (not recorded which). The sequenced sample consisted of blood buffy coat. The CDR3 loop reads CASSKTGGYSGANVLFF. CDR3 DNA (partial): TGTGCCAGTAGCAAGACAGGGGGGTACTCTGGGGCCAACGTA.